This T cell receptor (beta chain) stems from a study of blood T cell repertoires in COVID-19. Study summary: Sample material is recorded as cDNA or gDNA derived from T cells, B-cell-depleted T cells, or PBMCs.

Those who participated ranged in age from roughly 18 to 90 years and resided in some 24 US areas. In the source study's methods: Cell counts per sample came from amplifying reference gene primers. Libraries were prepared by immunoSEQ multiplex PCR; TCRdb keeps only in-frame clonotypes and omits some of them. That table supplies the V and J calls and clone size; D and trimming were determined from the DNA. The data show 200,000 or so clones, under 90% seen once. There are 16 residues in the CDR3. V was shortened by 5 bases and J by 2 bases, with 18 bases between the two germline ends. The germline gives CDR1 SGHTA, CDR2 FQGNSA.

The specimen was PBMCs or T cells enriched from blood (not recorded which). The clonotype originates from a man in his 60s who had recovered from COVID-19. This chain joins TRBV7-2 and TRBJ1-1, with a weak D call TRBD1 (6 bases). The CDR3 region has the DNA TGTGCCAGCAGCCCGATAACTGGACAGACTAACACTGAAGCTTTCTTT. Its protein product is CASSPITGQTNTEAFF.